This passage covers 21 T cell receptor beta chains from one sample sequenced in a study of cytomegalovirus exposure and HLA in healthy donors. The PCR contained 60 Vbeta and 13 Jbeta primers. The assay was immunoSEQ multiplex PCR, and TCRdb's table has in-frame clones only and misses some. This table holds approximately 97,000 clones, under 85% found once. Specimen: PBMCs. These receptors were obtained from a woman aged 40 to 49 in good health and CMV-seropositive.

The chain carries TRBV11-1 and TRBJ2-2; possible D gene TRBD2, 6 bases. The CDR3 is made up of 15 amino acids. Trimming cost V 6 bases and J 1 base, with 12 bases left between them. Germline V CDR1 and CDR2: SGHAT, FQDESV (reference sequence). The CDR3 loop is CASRRARGNTGELFF. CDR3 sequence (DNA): TGTGCCAGCAGACGGGCGCGGGGGAACACCGGGGAGCTGTTTTTT.

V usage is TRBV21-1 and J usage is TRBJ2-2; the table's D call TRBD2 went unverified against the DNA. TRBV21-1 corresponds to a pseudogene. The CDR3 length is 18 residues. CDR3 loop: CASSKWESGGHNTGELFF. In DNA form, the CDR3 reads TGTGCCAGCAGCAAATGGGAATCGGGAGGACACAACACCGGGGAGCTGTTTTTT.

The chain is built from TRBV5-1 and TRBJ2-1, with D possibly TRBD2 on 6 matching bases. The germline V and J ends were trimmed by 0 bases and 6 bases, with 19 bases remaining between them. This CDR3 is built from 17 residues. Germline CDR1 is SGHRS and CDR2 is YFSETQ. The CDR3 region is CASSLERAGKPFNEQFF. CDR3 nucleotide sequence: TGCGCCAGCAGCTTGGAAAGGGCGGGAAAGCCGTTCAATGAGCAGTTCTTC.

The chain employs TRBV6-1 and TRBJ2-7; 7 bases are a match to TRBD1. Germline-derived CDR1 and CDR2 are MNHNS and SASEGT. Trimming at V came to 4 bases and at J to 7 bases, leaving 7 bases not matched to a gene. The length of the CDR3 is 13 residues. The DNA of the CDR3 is TGTGCCAGCAGTGGCGACAGGGCACGAGAGCAGTACTTC. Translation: CASSGDRAREQYF.

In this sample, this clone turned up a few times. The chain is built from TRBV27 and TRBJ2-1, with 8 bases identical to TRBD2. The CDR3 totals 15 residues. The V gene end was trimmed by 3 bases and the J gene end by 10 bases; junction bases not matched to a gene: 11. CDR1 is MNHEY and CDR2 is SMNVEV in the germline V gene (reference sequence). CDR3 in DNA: TGTGCCAGCAGTTTTGGTAGCGGGGCCATAGACGAGCAGTTCTTC. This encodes CASSFGSGAIDEQFF.

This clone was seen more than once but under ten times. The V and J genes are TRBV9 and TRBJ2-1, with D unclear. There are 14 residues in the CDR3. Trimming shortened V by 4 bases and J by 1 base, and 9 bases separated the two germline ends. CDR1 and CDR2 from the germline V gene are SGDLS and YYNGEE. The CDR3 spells CASSLTQSYNEQFF. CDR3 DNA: TGTGCCAGCAGCCTCACCCAGTCCTACAATGAGCAGTTCTTC.

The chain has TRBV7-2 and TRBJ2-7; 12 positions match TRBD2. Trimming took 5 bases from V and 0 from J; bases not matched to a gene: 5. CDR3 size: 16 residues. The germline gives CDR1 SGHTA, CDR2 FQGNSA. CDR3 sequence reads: CASSTRTSGISYEQYF. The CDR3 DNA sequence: TGTGCCAGCAGCACCCGGACTAGCGGGATCTCCTACGAGCAGTACTTC.

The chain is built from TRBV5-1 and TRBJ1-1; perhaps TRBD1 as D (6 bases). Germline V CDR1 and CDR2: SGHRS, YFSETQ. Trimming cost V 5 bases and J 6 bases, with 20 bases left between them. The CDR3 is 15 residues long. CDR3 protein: CASSTGSRGNAEAFF. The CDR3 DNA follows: TGCGCCAGCAGTACCGGGTCAAGGGGGAATGCTGAAGCTTTCTTT.

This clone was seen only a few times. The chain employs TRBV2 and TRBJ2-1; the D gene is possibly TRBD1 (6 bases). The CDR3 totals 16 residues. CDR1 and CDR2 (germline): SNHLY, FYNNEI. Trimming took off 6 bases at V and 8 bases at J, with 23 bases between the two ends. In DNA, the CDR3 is TGTGCCAGCAGGGATAACAGGGTGGGATTATTGTATGAGCAGTTCTTC. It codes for CASRDNRVGLLYEQFF. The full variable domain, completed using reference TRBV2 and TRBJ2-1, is EPEVTQTPSHQVTQMGQEVILRCVPISNHLYFYWYRQILGQKVEFLVSFYNNEISEKSEIFDDQFSVERPDGSNFTLKIRSTKLEDSAMYFCASRDNRVGLLYEQFFGPGTRLTVL.

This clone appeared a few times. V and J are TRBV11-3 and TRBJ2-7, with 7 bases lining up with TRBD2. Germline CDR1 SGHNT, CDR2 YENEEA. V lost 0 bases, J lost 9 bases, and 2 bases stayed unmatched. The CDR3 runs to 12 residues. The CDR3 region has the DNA TGTGCCAGCAGCTTAGATCCGGGGGGGCAGTACTTC. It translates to CASSLDPGGQYF.

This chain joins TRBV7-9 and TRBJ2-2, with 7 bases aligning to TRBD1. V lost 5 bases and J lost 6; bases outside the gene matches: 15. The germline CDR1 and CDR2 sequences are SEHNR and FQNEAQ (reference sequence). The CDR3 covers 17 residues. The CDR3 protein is CASSTRDSSKRAGELFF. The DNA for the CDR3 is TGTGCCAGCAGCACCAGGGACAGCTCAAAAAGGGCCGGGGAGCTGTTTTTT.

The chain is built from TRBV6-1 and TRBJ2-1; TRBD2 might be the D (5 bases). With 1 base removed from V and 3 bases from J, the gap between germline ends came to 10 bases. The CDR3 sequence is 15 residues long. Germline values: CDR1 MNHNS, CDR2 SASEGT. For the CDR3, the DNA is TGTGCCAGCAGTGAAGTAGACTACTACTACAATGAGCAGTTCTTC. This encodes CASSEVDYYYNEQFF.

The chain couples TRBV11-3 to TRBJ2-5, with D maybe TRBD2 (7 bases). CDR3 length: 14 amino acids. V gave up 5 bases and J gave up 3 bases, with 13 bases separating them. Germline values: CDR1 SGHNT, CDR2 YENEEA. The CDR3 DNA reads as TGTGCCAGCAGCCAAGGGGGGGTAGAAGAGACCCAGTACTTC. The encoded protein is CASSQGGVEETQYF.

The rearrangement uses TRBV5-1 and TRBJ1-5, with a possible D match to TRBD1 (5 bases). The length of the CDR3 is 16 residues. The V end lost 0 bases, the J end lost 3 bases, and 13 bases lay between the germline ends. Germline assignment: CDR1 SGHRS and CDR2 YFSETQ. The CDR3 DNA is TGCGCCAGCAGCTTGGAGGCAGGGCCGTTCAATCAGCCCCAGCATTTT. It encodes CASSLEAGPFNQPQHF.

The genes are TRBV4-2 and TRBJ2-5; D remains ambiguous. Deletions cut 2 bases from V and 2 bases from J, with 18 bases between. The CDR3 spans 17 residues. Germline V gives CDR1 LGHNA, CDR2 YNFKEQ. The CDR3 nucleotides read TGTGCCAGCAGCCAAAGACCCACGGTGGCAGCGCAAGAGACCCAGTACTTC. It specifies CASSQRPTVAAQETQYF.

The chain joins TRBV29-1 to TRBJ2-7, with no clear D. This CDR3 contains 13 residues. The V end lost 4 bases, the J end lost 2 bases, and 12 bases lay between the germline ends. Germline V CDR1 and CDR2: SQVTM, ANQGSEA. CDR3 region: CSVVGRFTYEQYF. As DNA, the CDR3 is TGCAGCGTTGTCGGTAGATTTACCTACGAGCAGTACTTC.

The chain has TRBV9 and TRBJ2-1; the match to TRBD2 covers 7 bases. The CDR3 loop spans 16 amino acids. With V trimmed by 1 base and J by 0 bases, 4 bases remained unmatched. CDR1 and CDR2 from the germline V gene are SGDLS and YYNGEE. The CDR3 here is CASSVSGGSSYNEQFF. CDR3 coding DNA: TGTGCCAGCAGCGTATCTGGCGGGAGCTCCTACAATGAGCAGTTCTTC. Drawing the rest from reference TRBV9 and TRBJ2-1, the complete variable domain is DSGVTQTPKHLITATGQRVTLRCSPRSGDLSVYWYQQSLDQGLQFLIQYYNGEERAKGNILERFSAQQFPDLHSELNLSSLELGDSALYFCASSVSGGSSYNEQFFGPGTRLTVL.

The CDR3 DNA reads TGTGCCAGCAAAGCTAGCTGGGCAGATACGCAGTATTTT. This encodes CASKASWADTQYF. The V and J genes are TRBV25-1 and TRBJ2-3, with a possible D match to TRBD2 (5 bases). Germline lookup yields CDR1 MGHDK and CDR2 SYGVNS. With 7 bases removed from V and 4 bases from J, the gap between germline ends came to 12 bases. This CDR3 has 13 residues.

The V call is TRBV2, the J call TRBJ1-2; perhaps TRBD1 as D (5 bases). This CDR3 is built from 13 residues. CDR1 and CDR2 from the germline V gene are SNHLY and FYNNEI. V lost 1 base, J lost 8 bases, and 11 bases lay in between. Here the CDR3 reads CASSEEGEAGYTF. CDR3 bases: TGTGCCAGCAGTGAAGAAGGGGAAGCAGGCTACACCTTC.

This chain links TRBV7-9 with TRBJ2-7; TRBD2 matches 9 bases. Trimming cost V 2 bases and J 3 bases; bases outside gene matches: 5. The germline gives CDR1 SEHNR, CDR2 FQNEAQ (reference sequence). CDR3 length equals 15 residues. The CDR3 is CASSLKASGIYEQYF. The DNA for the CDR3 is TGTGCCAGCAGCTTAAAGGCTAGCGGGATCTACGAGCAGTACTTC.

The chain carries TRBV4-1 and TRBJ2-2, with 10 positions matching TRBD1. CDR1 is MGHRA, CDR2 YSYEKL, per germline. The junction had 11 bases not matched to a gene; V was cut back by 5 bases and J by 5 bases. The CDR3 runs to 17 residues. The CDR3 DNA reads TGCGCCAGCAGCAGCGGGACAGGGGTGGTTGGGACCGGGGAGCTGTTTTTT. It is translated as CASSSGTGVVGTGELFF.